These 27 T cell receptor beta chains originate from one sample sequenced in a study of radiotherapy plus CTLA-4 blockade in lung cancer. TCRdb's copy holds only in-frame clones and misses some; the assay was immunoSEQ multiplex PCR. The repertoire holds some 49,000 clones, with 70% to 90% as singletons. The material was peripheral blood, obtained from a patient treated with radiotherapy plus ipilimumab. These receptors came from a human donor with non-small cell lung cancer whose response to radiotherapy plus ipilimumab could not be evaluated.

The chain joins TRBV4-1 to TRBJ1-2, with TRBD1 identical over 8 bases. The trim removed 0 bases at V and 4 bases at J, leaving 10 bases unmatched. Germline-derived CDR1 and CDR2 are MGHRA and YSYEKL. The CDR3 totals 17 residues. The CDR3 DNA follows: TGCGCCAGCAGCCAAGATGCCCTCCCAACAGGGGGCTATGGCTACACCTTC. It translates to CASSQDALPTGGYGYTF.

The J gene is TRBJ2-7, the V gene TRBV4-3; TRBD1 is a possible D gene (6 bases). V shed 3 bases and J shed 1 base, with 16 bases lying between them. Per germline, CDR1 LGHNA and CDR2 YSLEER. This CDR3 is built from 16 residues. DNA for the CDR3: TGCGCCAGCAGCCACGGGGTTGGGGGCGCATCCTACGAGCAGTACTTC. It specifies CASSHGVGGASYEQYF.

This sequence joins TRBV7-2 and TRBJ1-1; no clear D. The CDR3 consists of 15 residues. The V gene lost 4 bases and the J gene lost 0 bases, with 12 bases spanning the gap. CDR1 SGHTA and CDR2 FQGNSA come from the germline V gene. Here the CDR3 DNA reads TGTGCCAGCAGCTCCAGCGGACGGATGAACACTGAAGCTTTCTTT. Its translation: CASSSSGRMNTEAFF.

The V gene is TRBV5-4, the J gene TRBJ1-3; D remains ambiguous. CDR1 is SGHNT, CDR2 YYREEE, per germline (reference sequence). Trimming took off 0 bases at V and 0 bases at J, with 10 bases between the two ends. This CDR3 is built from 16 residues. DNA of the CDR3: TGTGCCAGCAGCTTGGGCAGGAGCGGCTCTGGAAACACCATATATTTT. Its protein is CASSLGRSGSGNTIYF. Full variable domain (remainder filled in from reference TRBV5-4 and TRBJ1-3): ETGVTQSPTHLIKTRGQQVTLRCSSQSGHNTVSWYQQALGQGPQFIFQYYREEENGRGNFPPRFSGLQFPNYSSELNVNALELDDSALYLCASSLGRSGSGNTIYFGEGSWLTVV.

This clone has a single count. The V gene is TRBV7-2, the J gene TRBJ1-1; TRBD1 might be the D (6 bases). The CDR3 has 13 residues. Germline values: CDR1 SGHTA, CDR2 FQGNSA. Trimming stripped 3 bases from V and 8 bases from J, with 13 bases between. The CDR3 bases are TGTGCCAGCAGCTTTTTGGGGGCCTTGGAAGCTTTCTTT. Encoded protein: CASSFLGALEAFF.

This clone was seen once. The gene calls are TRBV19 and TRBJ1-4, with D tentatively TRBD1 (5 bases). Trimming took 7 bases from V and 5 from J, leaving 17 bases between them. The CDR3 sequence is 15 residues long. Germline V lookup: CDR1 LNHDA, CDR2 SQIVND (reference sequence). The CDR3 coding sequence is TGTGCCAGTACCCCCGGGCGGGACCGCAATGAAAAACTGTTTTTT. Translation gives CASTPGRDRNEKLFF.

The gene calls are TRBV28 and TRBJ1-1, with 9 bases aligning to TRBD1. The CDR3 length is 16 residues. CDR1 and CDR2 (germline): MDHEN, SYDVKM. Germline trimming cut 4 bases from V and 2 bases from J; bases unmatched to any gene: 8. The CDR3 DNA sequence: TGTGCCAGCAGTTATGACCGGGACAGGGCCAACACTGAAGCTTTCTTT. Encoded protein: CASSYDRDRANTEAFF.

The rearrangement joins TRBV6-6 to TRBJ2-1, with TRBD1 matching over 7 bases. CDR1 and CDR2 (germline): MNHNY, SVGAGI (reference sequence). Losses at the gene ends were 6 bases for V and 6 bases for J; bases not matched to a gene: 11. The length of the CDR3 is 15 residues. The CDR3 loop is CASRRTGTEGNEQFF. The CDR3 nucleotides read TGTGCCAGCAGACGGACCGGGACAGAGGGCAATGAGCAGTTCTTC.

The rearrangement links TRBV10-2 to TRBJ2-1, with 8 bases lining up with TRBD1. The ends lost 2 bases at V and 2 bases at J; junction bases unmatched: 2. The germline CDR1 and CDR2 sequences are WSHSY and SAAADI. This CDR3 is 15 amino acids long. CDR3 sequence: CASSEDRGPYNEQFF. CDR3 nucleotide sequence: TGCGCCAGCAGTGAGGACAGGGGCCCCTACAATGAGCAGTTCTTC.

The sample holds a few counts of this clone. This likely traces to a read error, being one base from a far larger clone. The sample has other DNA sequences that encode this CDR3 too. The rearrangement uses TRBV5-1 and TRBJ2-7; 11 bases map to TRBD1. The V gene end was trimmed by 5 bases and the J gene end by 6 bases; junction bases not matched to a gene: 4. CDR3 length equals 13 residues. Germline V gene lookup returns CDR1 SGHRS and CDR2 YFSETQ. The CDR3 DNA reads TGCGCCAGCAGAGGACAGGGGGCAAGCGAGCAGTACTTC. Translation gives CASRGQGASEQYF.

CDR3 nucleotide sequence: TGTGCCAGCGGCGGGCTAGAGGTTGGACCCACAGATACGCAGTATTTT. As protein: CASGGLEVGPTDTQYF. The chain links TRBV25-1 to TRBJ2-3; tentatively, D is TRBD2 (5 bases). The V end was cut by 8 bases, the J end by 2 bases, with 20 bases between. The CDR3 runs 16 residues. Germline CDR1 MGHDK, CDR2 SYGVNS.

The chain employs TRBV6-5 and TRBJ2-5; 7 nucleotides agree with TRBD1. V lost 6 bases and J lost 5; bases outside the gene matches: 6. The germline V gene has CDR1 MNHEY and CDR2 SVGAGI. The CDR3 spans 13 residues. The CDR3, as DNA: TGTGCCAGCAGCCTCATCAGGGGGGAGACCCAGTACTTC. This encodes CASSLIRGETQYF.

V gene TRBV15 combines with J gene TRBJ2-1; 10 bases align to TRBD1. Germline V lookup: CDR1 LNHNV, CDR2 YYDKDF (reference sequence). Trimming cost V 5 bases and J 6 bases; bases outside gene matches: 7. This CDR3 contains 15 residues. The CDR3 DNA sequence: TGTGCCACCAGCGGGGCGGACAGGGGGATCAATGAGCAGTTCTTC. Encoded protein: CATSGADRGINEQFF.

The CDR3 protein is CASSQDYGGSSYNEQFF. The CDR3 bases are TGCGCCAGCAGCCAAGATTATGGCGGGAGTTCCTACAATGAGCAGTTCTTC. The chain has TRBV4-1 and TRBJ2-1; 7 bases are shared with TRBD2. The V gene end was trimmed by 0 bases and the J gene end by 1 base; junction bases not matched to a gene: 6. The CDR3 extends over 17 amino acids. Germline V lookup: CDR1 MGHRA, CDR2 YSYEKL.

V and J are TRBV19 and TRBJ2-4; 7 nucleotides match TRBD1. Losses at the gene ends were 6 bases for V and 0 bases for J; bases not matched to a gene: 8. Germline CDR1 LNHDA, CDR2 SQIVND (reference sequence). The CDR3 consists of 16 residues. CDR3 loop: CASSTGQTLAKNIQYF. Here the CDR3 DNA reads TGTGCCAGTAGCACGGGACAGACCTTAGCCAAAAACATTCAGTACTTC.

The chain is built from TRBV29-1 and TRBJ1-1; D gene unclear. The CDR3 sequence is 13 residues long. The germline V gene encodes CDR1 SQVTM and CDR2 ANQGSEA. V shed 3 bases and J shed 0 bases, with 8 bases lying between them. The CDR3 is CSVERVMNTEAFF. In DNA, the CDR3 is TGCAGCGTTGAGAGGGTAATGAACACTGAAGCTTTCTTT.

This chain uses TRBV29-1 with TRBJ1-3; 7 positions match TRBD1. Trimming cost V 4 bases and J 7 bases; bases outside gene matches: 4. The length of the CDR3 is 12 residues. CDR1 SQVTM and CDR2 ANQGSEA come from the germline V gene. CDR3 bases: TGCAGCGTTGGAGAGGGGGCGAACACCATATATTTT. This translates into CSVGEGANTIYF.

The chain combines TRBV6-5 with TRBJ2-2; D is unresolved. Looked up from germline, CDR1 is MNHEY and CDR2 is SVGAGI. Trimming took 8 bases from V and 6 from J, leaving 10 bases between them. CDR3 length equals 12 residues. The CDR3 protein is CASYRVPGELFF. Written as DNA, the CDR3 is TGTGCCAGCTACCGGGTCCCCGGGGAGCTGTTTTTT.

The V call is TRBV9, the J call TRBJ2-5, with D maybe TRBD2 (5 bases). Trimming took 1 base from V and 2 from J, leaving 9 bases between them. The germline V gene encodes CDR1 SGDLS and CDR2 YYNGEE. CDR3 length equals 14 residues. The CDR3 sequence: CASSVRSGQETQYF. DNA for the CDR3: TGTGCCAGCAGCGTAAGGTCGGGACAAGAGACCCAGTACTTC.

The DNA for the CDR3 is TGTGCCAGCAGCCCTCTAAGGGGGGGTCCATATGGCTACACCTTC. Residues: CASSPLRGGPYGYTF. The V call is TRBV28, the J call TRBJ1-2, with D possibly TRBD1 on 6 matching bases. This CDR3 spans 15 amino acids. From germline, CDR1 is MDHEN and CDR2 SYDVKM. V was shortened by 6 bases and J by 5 bases, with 19 bases between the two germline ends.

The chain employs TRBV30 and TRBJ2-2; D is possibly TRBD2 (6 bases). Germline loops: CDR1 GTSNPN, CDR2 SVGIG (reference sequence). V lost 0 bases and J 6 bases, leaving 11 bases between the germline ends. The CDR3 consists of 14 residues. The DNA for the CDR3 is TGTGCCTGGAGTGTAGCCCGGAGGGCCGGGGAGCTGTTTTTT. Protein sequence: CAWSVARRAGELFF. The full variable domain, in which reference TRBV30 and TRBJ2-2 provide the parts outside the CDR3, is SQTIHQWPATLVQPVGSPLSLECTVEGTSNPNLYWYRQAAGRGLQLLFYSVGIGQISSEVPQNLSASRPQDRQFILSSKKLLLSDSGFYLCAWSVARRAGELFFGEGSRLTVL.

The gene calls are TRBV4-3 and TRBJ2-1; TRBD2 matches at 11 bases. The length of the CDR3 is 17 residues. The germline V gene has CDR1 LGHNA and CDR2 YSLEER. V was clipped by 0 bases and J by 5 bases; unmatched bases: 6. The CDR3 bases are TGCGCCAGCAGCCAAGATACCGGGACTAGCGGAAACAATGAGCAGTTCTTC. It codes for CASSQDTGTSGNNEQFF.

V usage is TRBV4-1 and J usage is TRBJ2-1, with 10 bases fitting TRBD2. The CDR3 is 15 amino acids. J lost 7 bases, V lost 2 bases, and 5 bases had no gene match. Germline CDR1 is MGHRA and CDR2 is YSYEKL. The CDR3: CASSQSGRAGNEQFF. DNA of the CDR3: TGCGCCAGCAGCCAAAGCGGGAGGGCTGGGAATGAGCAGTTCTTC.

CDR3 sequence: CASSGGQMFEPQHF. The DNA of the CDR3 is TGTGCCAGCAGCGGGGGACAGATGTTTGAGCCCCAGCATTTT. This rearrangement joins TRBV9 to TRBJ1-5; 7 bases align to TRBD1. Unmatched junction bases numbered 8, after V lost 3 bases and J lost 8 bases. This CDR3 is 14 amino acids long. Germline V gives CDR1 SGDLS, CDR2 YYNGEE.

This chain connects TRBV5-1 to TRBJ2-7; D is unresolved. Trimming took 7 bases from V and 4 from J, leaving 24 bases between them. The germline V gene encodes CDR1 SGHRS and CDR2 YFSETQ. CDR3 size: 16 residues. CDR3 sequence: CASWPDPSATSYEQYF. CDR3 DNA: TGCGCCAGCTGGCCGGATCCCAGCGCAACCAGTTACGAGCAGTACTTC.

This chain connects TRBV2 to TRBJ2-2; 7 positions agree with TRBD1. This CDR3 is 14 amino acids long. CDR1 SNHLY and CDR2 FYNNEI come from the germline V gene. V shed 6 bases and J 1 base; nucleotides not matched to a gene: 2. The CDR3 region is CASRGTVNTGELFF. CDR3 coding DNA: TGTGCCAGCAGGGGGACAGTGAACACCGGGGAGCTGTTTTTT.

The V and J genes are TRBV19 and TRBJ2-7; D is unresolved. Germline values: CDR1 LNHDA, CDR2 SQIVND (reference sequence). V was cut by 7 bases and J by 0 bases, with 13 bases left in between. The CDR3 runs 14 residues. CDR3 sequence: CASKVQSNSYEQYF. CDR3 bases: TGTGCCAGTAAGGTACAGTCCAACTCCTACGAGCAGTACTTC.